This record covers a single T cell receptor beta chain. This clonotype was seen repeatedly, ten times or more. Its recognized antigen is unknown. Per-base qualities were not stored, and no clone one base away is much larger. The library relied on RACE. TCRdb lists the instrument as NextSeq 500. Library preparation attached unique molecular identifiers to individual cDNA molecules for quantitative, reproducible TCR counting. Per the authors' processing: The median number of TCRs per sample was 95,638, ranging from roughly 23,224 to 700,000. V, J and CDR3 annotation of the TCR reads was carried out using the Decombinator software suite. For PS versus PT1 abundance plots, all samples were subsampled to the same number of TCRs (28,000). Expanded TCRs were defined as absent before sensitization and observed at least eight times at the 2-week time point. The public sequencing data were trimmed at Q25 with fastp and processed into clonotypes with MiXCR by TCRdb, which kept only in-frame beta chains. Every distinct CDR3 protein forms one entry, paired with its most common genes and DNA. It is TCRdb's table, rather than the study itself, that gives the V and J calls and clone size. The sample table shows 40,000 to 50,000 distinct CDR3 sequences, and 3.5% to 4% are seen once. The ten largest clones capture 20% to 30% of the sample.

Germline trimming: 1 base from V, 10 bases from J; junction bases outside gene matches: 4. From the germline V gene, CDR1 is SGHVS and CDR2 is FQNEAQ. The CDR3 starts with the cysteine, ends with the phenylalanine, and has 13 residues. Only CDR3 DNA remains: 39 bases, in frame from the first base. Taken with the paper, the label for time point translates to: patch test 1, 2 weeks after DPC sensitization. The treatment or condition label of this sample denotes: therapeutic diphenylcyclopropenone sensitization with weekly scalp DPC. Total RNA was extracted from unfractionated whole blood that had been collected in Tempus Blood RNA tubes. At each patch-test visit, blood was drawn before the patch test was applied. Patients were eligible if aged 18 to 70, diagnosed with alopecia and judged suitable for DPC therapy, and pregnant patients were excluded. This specimen comes from a study of human T cells and chemical hapten exposure (dated by TCRdb to about 2021). Looking at the study overall: For sensitization, 2% DPC in acetone was applied to a roughly 2 cm by roughly 2 cm area of upper inner arm skin. Libraries were pooled for sequencing, and variation in per-sample TCR yields was attributed mainly to small differences in library volumes within the pool. Throughout the roughly 24-week study period, patients were also given weekly therapeutic DPC doses on the scalp. For TCR sequencing, blood came from twenty-nine alopecia patients at anywhere from one to four time points (pre-sensitization, 2, 6 and 24 weeks). This study followed changes in the peripheral blood TCR repertoire in vivo during primary and secondary sensitization of alopecia patients to the hapten diphenylcyclopropenone (DPC). Patch testing was done on the upper back using Finn chambers containing 0.01% DPC, and results were scored after 6 days according to International Contact Dermatitis Research Group standards. The patient cohort, mostly female, included alopecia areata with under or over 50% scalp involvement, alopecia totalis and alopecia universalis. Blood was sampled from patients pre-sensitization (week 0) and at 2, 6 and about 24 weeks after DPC sensitization. From each blood RNA sample, both TCR alpha and TCR beta chains were sequenced.

Results the study describes overall, beyond this receptor: Expanded TCRs formed significantly more large CDR3 similarity clusters than pre-sensitization or healthy control sets, consistent with antigen-driven responses. Because all patients had alopecia, a presumed autoimmune disease, the immune response of the patients might differ from that of healthy individuals. The number of PT1 expanded TCRs positively correlated with patch test score, significant at thresholds 8, 16 and 32 but not 4. After repeated subsampling, changes were observed in the strength of the expansion versus patch-test correlation and in the threshold at which the correlation became significant. No change with DPC sensitization was found in the number of TCRs above 1 in 1000 frequency, and no evidence of global repertoire structure alterations was found.

The sample was whole blood, taken in connection with sensitization to the hapten diphenylcyclopropenone (DPC). The chain is encoded by TRBV7-8 joined to TRBJ2-3, with 8 central nucleotides matching TRBD2. This TCR was sampled from a man in his fifties or sixties with alopecia areata. Some clones in this sample may be carry-over from other donors' samples. At the DNA level, the sequence is TGTGCCAGCAGCTTAGAACTAGCGGAGTCGCAGTATTTT. Its protein product is CASSLELAESQYF.